Each of the 18 T cell receptor beta chains below was sequenced from the same sample in a study of blood T cell repertoires in COVID-19. Assay used: immunoSEQ multiplex PCR; TCRdb lists only in-frame clones, some missing. Of some 160,000 clones in the sample, more than 70% were seen once. Sequenced sample: peripheral blood. The receptors come from a man aged 55 to 70 with acute or convalescent COVID-19.

The chain recombines TRBV7-7 with TRBJ2-5; 11 bases are shared with TRBD2. After removal of 5 bases from V and 1 base from J, the junction contained 3 bases not matched to a gene. Germline V lookup: CDR1 SSHAT, CDR2 FNYEAQ (reference sequence). CDR3 size: 15 residues. This CDR3 reads CASSRLAGRQETQYF. The CDR3, as DNA: TGTGCCAGCAGCCGACTAGCGGGGCGCCAAGAGACCCAGTACTTC.

The CDR3 coding sequence is TGTGCCAGCAGTGCTGGGACAGGTAGCACAGATACGCAGTATTTT. Protein sequence: CASSAGTGSTDTQYF. The chain links TRBV2 to TRBJ2-3; 8 bases fit TRBD1. The V gene's germline CDR1 is SNHLY and CDR2 FYNNEI. The trim removed 4 bases at V and 0 bases at J, leaving 3 bases unmatched. The CDR3 spans 15 residues.

The chain carries TRBV6-1 and TRBJ2-2; unclear D gene. Deletions cut 3 bases from V and 8 bases from J, with 10 bases between. The V gene's germline CDR1 is MNHNS and CDR2 SASEGT. The CDR3 consists of 13 residues. The CDR3 here is CASSETGSGELFF. The CDR3 DNA follows: TGTGCCAGCAGTGAGACGGGTTCGGGGGAGCTGTTTTTT.

The chain has TRBV7-8 and TRBJ2-3; D gene ambiguous. Germline CDR1 reads SGHVS; CDR2 reads FQNEAQ. V was trimmed by 5 bases and J by 6 bases, leaving 6 bases between them. The CDR3 spans 11 residues. CDR3 sequence: CASSQRDTQYF. DNA for the CDR3: TGTGCCAGCAGCCAACGGGATACGCAGTATTTT.

This clone was seen only once. V is TRBV9 and J is TRBJ2-3; 8 bases line up with TRBD2. Germline loops: CDR1 SGDLS, CDR2 YYNGEE. The CDR3 totals 14 residues. Losses at the gene ends were 7 bases for V and 2 bases for J; bases not matched to a gene: 6. The CDR3 nucleotides are TGTGCCAGCTCCTTGCGGGGGGTCACAGATACGCAGTATTTT. Protein: CASSLRGVTDTQYF.

The chain uses TRBV6-5 and TRBJ2-7, with a possible D match to TRBD1 (6 bases). CDR1 and CDR2 from the germline V gene are MNHEY and SVGAGI. The CDR3 contains 14 residues. The ends were cut back, 4 bases at V and 1 base at J, with 11 bases in the middle. The CDR3 loop is CASSFSGASYEQYF. The CDR3 DNA sequence: TGTGCCAGCAGTTTCTCAGGGGCGTCCTACGAGCAGTACTTC.

This clone was picked up one time. The J gene is TRBJ2-7, the V gene TRBV18, with TRBD2 identical over 13 bases. The germline gives CDR1 KGHSH, CDR2 LQKENI. Trimming removed 8 bases from V and 9 bases from J; junction bases left unmatched: 10. The CDR3 consists of 14 residues. CDR3 DNA sequence: TGTGCCAGCCAGACTAGCGGGGGGCCCGGCGCGCAGTACTTC. Translation: CASQTSGGPGAQYF.

V usage is TRBV3-1 (or the pseudogene TRBV3-2) and J usage is TRBJ1-3; D uncertain. Germline CDR1 and CDR2: LGHDT and YNNKEL (reference sequence). The CDR3 totals 18 residues. Trimming took 1 base from V and 0 from J, leaving 16 bases between them. In DNA, the CDR3 is TGTGCCAGCAGCCAAGTTTCAGTACAGTCAAGCTCTGGAAACACCATATATTTT. It encodes CASSQVSVQSSSGNTIYF.

The rearrangement links TRBV19 to TRBJ1-2; 9 bases line up with TRBD1. This CDR3 is built from 15 residues. V shed 2 bases and J 7 bases; nucleotides not matched to a gene: 8. The V gene's germline CDR1 is LNHDA and CDR2 SQIVND (reference sequence). The DNA for the CDR3 is TGTGCCAGTAGTATATCCGGGACAGGGAATGCTGGCTACACCTTC. This translates into CASSISGTGNAGYTF.

The rearrangement uses TRBV7-9 and TRBJ1-5, with 7 bases identical to TRBD1. V shed 2 bases, J shed 7 bases, and the junction held 11 bases outside the gene matches. Germline values: CDR1 SEHNR, CDR2 FQNEAQ (reference sequence). This CDR3 spans 16 amino acids. In nucleotides, the CDR3 is TGTGCCAGCAGCTTAAATGGACAGGCCTCTGGACAGCCCCAGCATTTT. Its protein is CASSLNGQASGQPQHF.

V gene TRBV11-2 combines with J gene TRBJ1-3; maybe TRBD1 (6 bases). Deletions cut 4 bases from V and 8 bases from J, with 15 bases between. The CDR3 runs to 14 residues. Germline-derived CDR1 and CDR2 are SGHAT and FQNNGV. The DNA for the CDR3 is TGTGCCAGCAGCTCCAGGGGTATGGCAGACACCATATATTTT. Its protein product is CASSSRGMADTIYF.

V gene TRBV18 combines with J gene TRBJ1-5; D is perhaps TRBD1 (5 bases). V lost 4 bases to trimming and J lost 3 bases, with 10 bases between them. CDR3 size: 14 residues. Germline CDR1 is KGHSH and CDR2 is LQKENI. This CDR3 is CASSQGAINQPQHF. CDR3 sequence (DNA): TGTGCCAGCTCACAAGGGGCTATCAATCAGCCCCAGCATTTT.

The chain uses TRBV3-1 (or the pseudogene TRBV3-2) and TRBJ2-4; D uncertain. V lost 2 bases to trimming and J lost 0 bases, with 5 bases between them. CDR3 length equals 14 residues. The germline gives CDR1 LGHDT, CDR2 YNNKEL (reference sequence). The CDR3 DNA reads as TGTGCCAGCAGCCAAAACATAGCCAAAAACATTCAGTACTTC. Protein product: CASSQNIAKNIQYF.

V is TRBV19 and J is TRBJ1-2; 7 bases fit TRBD1. In germline, CDR1 is LNHDA, CDR2 SQIVND (reference sequence). The V gene end was trimmed by 4 bases and the J gene end by 2 bases; junction bases not matched to a gene: 7. The CDR3 is 15 amino acids. The CDR3 DNA reads as TGTGCCAGTAGTACTGGGAGACAGGGAAACTATGGCTACACCTTC. Translated: CASSTGRQGNYGYTF.

This sequence joins TRBV4-1 and TRBJ1-1, with 9 bases matching TRBD1. The junction had 10 bases not matched to a gene; V was cut back by 4 bases and J by 7 bases. Germline-derived CDR1 and CDR2 are MGHRA and YSYEKL. The CDR3 spans 15 residues. CDR3 sequence (DNA): TGCGCCAGCAGCCCTCGGGGACAGGGTGAAAATGAAGCTTTCTTT. Its protein is CASSPRGQGENEAFF.

The V and J genes are TRBV6-1 and TRBJ2-2; D gene ambiguous. The CDR3 contains 15 residues. V lost 3 bases, J lost 5 bases, and 13 bases lay in between. Germline loops: CDR1 MNHNS, CDR2 SASEGT. The CDR3 bases are TGTGCCAGCAGTGATCAACGGCGGTCGACCGGGGAGCTGTTTTTT. It yields the protein CASSDQRRSTGELFF.

CDR3 sequence: CASSQRAFFTGELFF. CDR3 coding DNA: TGTGCCAGCAGCCAAAGAGCATTTTTCACCGGGGAGCTGTTTTTT. The chain recombines TRBV3-1 (or the pseudogene TRBV3-2) with TRBJ2-2; D gene unclear. CDR3 length: 15 residues. CDR1 is LGHDT and CDR2 is YNNKEL in the germline V gene (reference sequence). Trimming left V 2 bases short and J 4 bases short, with 11 bases between.

The V gene is TRBV2, the J gene TRBJ2-3; TRBD2 agrees at 10 bases. Trimming took 7 bases from V and 2 from J; bases not matched to a gene: 9. The germline gives CDR1 SNHLY, CDR2 FYNNEI. The CDR3 spans 16 residues. The chain's CDR3 is CASNGRSGGATDTQYF. CDR3 nucleotides: TGTGCCAGCAACGGGCGAAGCGGGGGGGCCACAGATACGCAGTATTTT.